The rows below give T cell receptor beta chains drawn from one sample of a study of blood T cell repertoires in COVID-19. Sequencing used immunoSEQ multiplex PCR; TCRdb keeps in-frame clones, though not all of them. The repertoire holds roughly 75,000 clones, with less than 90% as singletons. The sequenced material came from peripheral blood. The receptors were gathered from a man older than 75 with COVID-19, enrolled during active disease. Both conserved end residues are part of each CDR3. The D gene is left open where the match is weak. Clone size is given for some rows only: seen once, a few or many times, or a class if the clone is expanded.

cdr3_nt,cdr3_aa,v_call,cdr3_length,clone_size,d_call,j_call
TGTGCCAGCAGTTTAAGGTCTAGGACAGTCTATGGCTACACCTTC,CASSLRSRTVYGYTF,TRBV28,15,once,NA,TRBJ1-2
TGTGCCAGTAGTACCGAACCGGGACAGGGGGCTGGCTACACCTTC,CASSTEPGQGAGYTF,TRBV19,15,NA,TRBD1,TRBJ1-2
TGTGCCAGCAGCCCTTATTACTCTGGGGGGGCTGGCTACACCTTC,CASSPYYSGGAGYTF,TRBV5-4,15,NA,NA,TRBJ1-2
TGTGCCAGCAGCCCTCGGGACAGGGGCGCTACTGAAGCTTTCTTT,CASSPRDRGATEAFF,TRBV9,15,NA,TRBD1,TRBJ1-1
TGTGCCAGCTCACCCGGGGTATCTAACTATGGCTACACCTTC,CASSPGVSNYGYTF,TRBV18,14,NA,NA,TRBJ1-2
TGTGCCAGCAGCTTTCGAAGAGGGAACACTGAAGCTTTCTTT,CASSFRRGNTEAFF,TRBV7-2,14,few,NA,TRBJ1-1
TGTGCCAGCAGCCGGACAGGGGACCATTACCAAGAGACCCAGTACTTC,CASSRTGDHYQETQYF,TRBV11-2,16,NA,TRBD1,TRBJ2-5
TGTGCCAGCAGCCCATCCGCGCAGGGGGCTATTGAAGCTTTCTTT,CASSPSAQGAIEAFF,TRBV3-1/TRBV3-2,15,NA,TRBD1,TRBJ1-1
TGTGCCACCAGCAACCCCGGGGTAGGCACTGAAGCTTTCTTT,CATSNPGVGTEAFF,TRBV15,14,NA,NA,TRBJ1-1
TGTGCCAGCAGCCAAGAGGGGACAGGGGGAGATGGCTACACCTTC,CASSQEGTGGDGYTF,TRBV4-2,15,NA,TRBD1,TRBJ1-2
TGTGCCAGCAGTTATCTAAGGGGAAGCACTGAAGCTTTCTTT,CASSYLRGSTEAFF,TRBV6-5,14,NA,NA,TRBJ1-1
TGTGCCGGACGAAGGGGGAATTCACCCCTCCACTTT,CAGRRGNSPLHF,TRBV27,12,NA,NA,TRBJ1-6
TGCGCCAGCAGCAGGATCGGGTACACTGAAGCTTTCTTT,CASSRIGYTEAFF,TRBV5-1,13,NA,NA,TRBJ1-1
TGTGCCAGCAGTAACCGACAGGGGTGGGGCACTGAAGCTTTCTTT,CASSNRQGWGTEAFF,TRBV6-5,15,NA,TRBD1,TRBJ1-1
TGTGCCAGCAGCCTCCTAGCGGGGGGGCTCGCAGATACGCAGTATTTT,CASSLLAGGLADTQYF,TRBV14,16,NA,TRBD2,TRBJ2-3
TGTGCCACACAGGGGTATAGCACAGATACGCAGTATTTT,CATQGYSTDTQYF,TRBV10-3,13,NA,TRBD1,TRBJ2-3
TGTGCCAGCAGCTTGGGGACAGCCCTAAACTATGGCTACACCTTC,CASSLGTALNYGYTF,TRBV11-2,15,NA,TRBD1,TRBJ1-2
TGCAGCGTTGGCTACCGGGACAGGGTATTCGAAGCTTTCTTT,CSVGYRDRVFEAFF,TRBV29-1,14,NA,TRBD1,TRBJ1-1
TGTGCCAGCAGTGAAGAGGAGATAGGAGCTTTCTTT,CASSEEEIGAFF,TRBV2,12,NA,NA,TRBJ1-1
TGCGTAGTTAAGCTGCTGGGGGGAGAGACCCAGTACTTC,CVVKLLGGETQYF,TRBV3-1/TRBV3-2,13,NA,NA,TRBJ2-5
TGTGCCAGCAGCTTAGCAGGAGGGAATGAAAAACTGTTTTTT,CASSLAGGNEKLFF,TRBV11-3,14,NA,NA,TRBJ1-4
TGTGCCAGCAGCCCAAACACAGGGCACCCACAAGAGACCCAGTACTTC,CASSPNTGHPQETQYF,TRBV13,16,NA,NA,TRBJ2-5
TGTGCCAGCTCACCACCGGGGGGAAGTAGAAGTTACGAGCAGTACTTC,CASSPPGGSRSYEQYF,TRBV18,16,NA,NA,TRBJ2-7
TGCGCCAGCAGCCCTCAAGTGGGACAGCCAAGGCTCCTACTCTCCTACAATGAGCAGTTCTTC,CASSPQVGQPRLLLSYNEQFF,TRBV4-3,21,NA,TRBD1,TRBJ2-1
TGTGCCAGCTCCCAAGCGGAGTTAATAAACACTGAAGCTTTCTTT,CASSQAELINTEAFF,TRBV18,15,NA,NA,TRBJ1-1
TGTGCCAGCAGCTCCGCTCGGGGGGCCCCCTCCTTGGAGCAGTACTTC,CASSSARGAPSLEQYF,TRBV7-8,16,NA,NA,TRBJ2-7
TGTGCCAGCAATGACAGGATTAACTATGGCTACACCTTC,CASNDRINYGYTF,TRBV5-6,13,NA,NA,TRBJ1-2
TGCGCCAGCAGCTTGGACGGGCAGGGGAACACTGAAGCTTTCTTT,CASSLDGQGNTEAFF,TRBV5-1,15,NA,NA,TRBJ1-1
TGTGCCACCGCGACAGGGCCGCTGACAACTAATGAAAAACTGTTTTTT,CATATGPLTTNEKLFF,TRBV2,16,NA,TRBD1,TRBJ1-4
TGTGCCAGCAGCCAAGGGACAGGGGTTAACTATGGCTACACCTTC,CASSQGTGVNYGYTF,TRBV3-1/TRBV3-2,15,NA,TRBD1,TRBJ1-2
TGCGCCAGCAGCGTTCCGCGGGACTCTGGAAACACCATATATTTT,CASSVPRDSGNTIYF,TRBV5-1,15,NA,NA,TRBJ1-3
TGTGCCAGCAGTGCGACAGGGGCGGTGGCCCAGTACTTC,CASSATGAVAQYF,TRBV2,13,once,TRBD1,TRBJ2-5
TGCGCCAGCAGCTTGGTCCCCCTACTGGCTGGGGCCAACGTCCTGACTTTC,CASSLVPLLAGANVLTF,TRBV5-1,17,once,NA,TRBJ2-6
TGTGCCAGTAGTCTTCGCGCGACAGGGGCGCCCACAGATACGCAGTATTTT,CASSLRATGAPTDTQYF,TRBV19,17,NA,TRBD1,TRBJ2-3
TGCGCCAGCAGCTCCATAGAGACCCAGTACTTC,CASSSIETQYF,TRBV5-1,11,NA,NA,TRBJ2-5
TGTGCCAGCAGTGCCCCGGGAGACAGCGGCGCTGAAGCTTTCTTT,CASSAPGDSGAEAFF,TRBV28,15,NA,NA,TRBJ1-1
TGTGCCAGCTCACCCGCGGGGAAACAGGACTACACCTTC,CASSPAGKQDYTF,TRBV18,13,NA,NA,TRBJ1-2
TGTGCCAGCAGCCAAGAATCGCCAGGATCCGGCTATGGCTACACCTTC,CASSQESPGSGYGYTF,TRBV4-2,16,NA,NA,TRBJ1-2
TGTGCCAGCAGCGAGGCCCTTAACTATGGCTACACCTTC,CASSEALNYGYTF,TRBV3-1/TRBV3-2,13,NA,NA,TRBJ1-2
TGCGCCAGCAGCAAAGGTGAGGCAGATACGCAGTATTTT,CASSKGEADTQYF,TRBV5-1,13,NA,NA,TRBJ2-3
TGTGCCACCAGCAGAGGCGGGGGCACTGAAGCTTTCTTT,CATSRGGGTEAFF,TRBV15,13,NA,NA,TRBJ1-1
TGTGCCAGCAGCTCTAGGACAGGGGGCAGTGAAAAACTGTTTTTT,CASSSRTGGSEKLFF,TRBV11-3,15,NA,TRBD1,TRBJ1-4
TGTGCCAGCAGTTACCCCAGCGGGGGGGGCTACGAGCAGTACTTC,CASSYPSGGGYEQYF,TRBV6-5,15,NA,TRBD2,TRBJ2-7
TGCGCCAGCAGCCTCGGACAGGGGACCTACAATGAGCAGTTCTTC,CASSLGQGTYNEQFF,TRBV5-1,15,NA,TRBD1,TRBJ2-1
TGTGCCAGTAGTATAGAAGGCAGGGCGGTCACTGAAGCTTTCTTT,CASSIEGRAVTEAFF,TRBV19,15,few,NA,TRBJ1-1
TGCGCCAGCAGATCGGACAGGGGATTTTATGGCTACACCTTC,CASRSDRGFYGYTF,TRBV5-1,14,NA,TRBD1,TRBJ1-2